A selection of T cell receptor beta chains follows, all from one sample in a study of blood T cell repertoires in COVID-19. Clones were sequenced by immunoSEQ multiplex PCR, and TCRdb holds only the in-frame ones, with some missing. The sample yields about 150,000 clones, approximately 87% seen once. The sample comprised peripheral blood. These receptors were taken from a man older than 75 with acute or convalescent COVID-19. The CDR3 runs from the conserved cysteine through the conserved F or W. Each record gives: J gene, V gene, CDR3 protein.

J gene: TRBJ2-7; V gene: TRBV5-4; CDR3 protein: CASSLTSGRAFSYEQYF
J gene: TRBJ1-2; V gene: TRBV28; CDR3 protein: CASSPGAGVYGYTF
J gene: TRBJ1-5; V gene: TRBV2; CDR3 protein: CASSRQGGNQPQHF
J gene: TRBJ1-2; V gene: TRBV3-1/TRBV3-2; CDR3 protein: CASSPRGTGAGYTF
J gene: TRBJ1-6; V gene: TRBV5-1; CDR3 protein: CASSHPGGNSPLHF
J gene: TRBJ1-3; V gene: TRBV6-5; CDR3 protein: CASTSGGLGGNTIYF
J gene: TRBJ2-7; V gene: TRBV3-1/TRBV3-2; CDR3 protein: CASSQTGQGVLSYEQYF
J gene: TRBJ2-3; V gene: TRBV3-1/TRBV3-2; CDR3 protein: CASSQLQTITDTQYF
J gene: TRBJ2-3; V gene: TRBV27; CDR3 protein: CASSPTGRDTQYF
J gene: TRBJ1-6; V gene: TRBV18; CDR3 protein: CASSPYGQENNSPLHF
J gene: TRBJ1-6; V gene: TRBV28; CDR3 protein: CASKGRDRGLNSPLHF
J gene: TRBJ2-2; V gene: TRBV11-3; CDR3 protein: CASSLGASGSYPGELFF
J gene: TRBJ1-6; V gene: TRBV19; CDR3 protein: CASSRDSNSPLHF
J gene: TRBJ1-5; V gene: TRBV10-3; CDR3 protein: CAISAGTLTNQPQHF
J gene: TRBJ2-7; V gene: TRBV15; CDR3 protein: CATSRDLALYEQYF
J gene: TRBJ2-3; V gene: TRBV11-2; CDR3 protein: CASSPGRQGMRTDTQYF
J gene: TRBJ2-3; V gene: TRBV19; CDR3 protein: CASSRAGDSSTDTQYF
J gene: TRBJ1-1; V gene: TRBV3-1/TRBV3-2; CDR3 protein: CASSQGGTSEAFF
J gene: TRBJ2-6; V gene: TRBV5-4; CDR3 protein: CASSLLGLAGANVLTF
J gene: TRBJ2-1; V gene: TRBV5-1; CDR3 protein: CASSPGNNEQFF
J gene: TRBJ1-5; V gene: TRBV6-1; CDR3 protein: CASSEERGNQPQHF
J gene: TRBJ2-2; V gene: TRBV19; CDR3 protein: CASRGRLAGVPGELFF
J gene: TRBJ1-2; V gene: TRBV2; CDR3 protein: CASRGTGTLNFYGYTF
J gene: TRBJ2-7; V gene: TRBV5-1; CDR3 protein: CASSLGTYEQYF
J gene: TRBJ1-1; V gene: TRBV6-5; CDR3 protein: CASMFRTGETEAFF
J gene: TRBJ1-3; V gene: TRBV30; CDR3 protein: CAWKGQGKGSSGNTIYF
J gene: TRBJ2-2; V gene: TRBV18; CDR3 protein: CASSAPNGAGELFF
J gene: TRBJ1-2; V gene: TRBV28; CDR3 protein: CASSTLGGLGVLAF
J gene: TRBJ1-4; V gene: TRBV4-1; CDR3 protein: CASSPGGLTNEKLFF
J gene: TRBJ1-4; V gene: TRBV18; CDR3 protein: CASSPQGLGIEKLFF
J gene: TRBJ1-5; V gene: TRBV3-1/TRBV3-2; CDR3 protein: CASSRDRDQPQHF
J gene: TRBJ1-6; V gene: TRBV5-1; CDR3 protein: CASIPTEYNSPLHF
J gene: TRBJ1-1; V gene: TRBV5-8; CDR3 protein: CASSRGTFEAFF
J gene: TRBJ2-1; V gene: TRBV9; CDR3 protein: CASSVVASSNEQFF
J gene: TRBJ2-1; V gene: TRBV27; CDR3 protein: CASSLALAGNNEQFF
J gene: TRBJ1-5; V gene: TRBV28; CDR3 protein: CASTYLAGGWGNQPQHF
J gene: TRBJ2-7; V gene: TRBV28; CDR3 protein: CASRGSTGSFYEQYF
J gene: TRBJ1-2; V gene: TRBV7-8; CDR3 protein: CASSMLTGPTDYGYTF
J gene: TRBJ1-5; V gene: TRBV19; CDR3 protein: CASSIVPRQGRQPQHF
J gene: TRBJ2-2; V gene: TRBV28; CDR3 protein: CASSSDRATGELFF
J gene: TRBJ2-3; V gene: TRBV30; CDR3 protein: CAWSSLAGGLSDTQYF
J gene: TRBJ2-5; V gene: TRBV5-1; CDR3 protein: CASSPGTGETQYF
J gene: TRBJ1-1; V gene: TRBV3-1/TRBV3-2; CDR3 protein: CASSGVNTEAFF
J gene: TRBJ2-5; V gene: TRBV10-2; CDR3 protein: CASSRRLAGGQETQYF
J gene: TRBJ1-6; V gene: TRBV28; CDR3 protein: CASSGALTYNSPLHF
J gene: TRBJ2-2; V gene: TRBV18; CDR3 protein: CASSPSGAGELFF
J gene: TRBJ2-1; V gene: TRBV9; CDR3 protein: CASSAELAGSRNEQFF
J gene: TRBJ1-1; V gene: TRBV14; CDR3 protein: CASSHLPAGTEAFF
J gene: TRBJ2-5; V gene: TRBV11-3; CDR3 protein: CASSLGPSGGGGETQYF
J gene: TRBJ2-5; V gene: TRBV27; CDR3 protein: CATRDRGLGETQYF
J gene: TRBJ2-7; V gene: TRBV5-1; CDR3 protein: CASSRGTEKAEQYF
J gene: TRBJ1-5; V gene: TRBV6-1; CDR3 protein: CASSEAHRVWQPQHF
J gene: TRBJ2-7; V gene: TRBV11-2; CDR3 protein: CASSLGGGGTSGSYEQYF
J gene: TRBJ2-7; V gene: TRBV28; CDR3 protein: CASTQGGPFYEQYF
J gene: TRBJ2-1; V gene: TRBV7-2; CDR3 protein: CASSLVAGSYNEQFF
J gene: TRBJ1-2; V gene: TRBV24-1; CDR3 protein: CATSDAGTGDGYTF
J gene: TRBJ1-6; V gene: TRBV27; CDR3 protein: CASRRQGANSPLHF